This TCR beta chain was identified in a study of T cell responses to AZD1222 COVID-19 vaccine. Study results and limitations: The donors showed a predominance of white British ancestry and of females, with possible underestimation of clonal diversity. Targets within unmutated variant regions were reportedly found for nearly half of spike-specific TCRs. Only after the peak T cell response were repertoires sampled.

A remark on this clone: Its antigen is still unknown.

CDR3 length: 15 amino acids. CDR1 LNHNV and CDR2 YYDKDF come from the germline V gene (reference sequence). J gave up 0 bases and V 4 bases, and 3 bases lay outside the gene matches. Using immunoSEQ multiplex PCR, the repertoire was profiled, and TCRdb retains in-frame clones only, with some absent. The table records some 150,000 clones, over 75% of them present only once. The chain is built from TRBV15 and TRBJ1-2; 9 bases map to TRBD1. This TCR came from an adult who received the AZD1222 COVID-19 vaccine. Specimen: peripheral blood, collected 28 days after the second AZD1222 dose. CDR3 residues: CATSKGQGSNYGYTF. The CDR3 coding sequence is TGTGCCACCAGCAAGGGACAGGGATCTAACTATGGCTACACCTTC.